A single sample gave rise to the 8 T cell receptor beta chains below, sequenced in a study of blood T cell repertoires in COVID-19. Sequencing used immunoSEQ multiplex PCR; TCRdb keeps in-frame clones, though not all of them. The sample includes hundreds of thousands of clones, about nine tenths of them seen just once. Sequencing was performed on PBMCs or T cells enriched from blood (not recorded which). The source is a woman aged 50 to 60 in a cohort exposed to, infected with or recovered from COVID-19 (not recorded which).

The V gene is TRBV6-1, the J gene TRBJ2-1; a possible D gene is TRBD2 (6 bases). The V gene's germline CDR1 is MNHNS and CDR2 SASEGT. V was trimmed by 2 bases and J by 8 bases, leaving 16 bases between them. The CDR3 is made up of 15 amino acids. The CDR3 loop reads CASSEITSRLDEQFF. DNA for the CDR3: TGTGCCAGCAGTGAAATCACTAGCAGGTTGGATGAGCAGTTCTTC.

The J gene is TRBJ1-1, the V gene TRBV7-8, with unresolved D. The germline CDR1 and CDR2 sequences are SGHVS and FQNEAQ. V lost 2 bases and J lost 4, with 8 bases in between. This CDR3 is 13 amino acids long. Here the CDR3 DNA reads TGTGCCAGCAGCTTACAGGTGGGCACTGAAGCTTTCTTT. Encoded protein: CASSLQVGTEAFF.

The chain's CDR3 is CASSGQGTAGELFF. Here the CDR3 DNA reads TGTGCCAGCAGCGGACAGGGAACTGCCGGGGAGCTGTTTTTT. This sequence joins TRBV9 and TRBJ2-2, with 7 bases that match TRBD1. Germline values: CDR1 SGDLS, CDR2 YYNGEE. V lost 3 bases, J lost 6 bases, and 5 bases stayed unmatched. This CDR3 has 14 residues.

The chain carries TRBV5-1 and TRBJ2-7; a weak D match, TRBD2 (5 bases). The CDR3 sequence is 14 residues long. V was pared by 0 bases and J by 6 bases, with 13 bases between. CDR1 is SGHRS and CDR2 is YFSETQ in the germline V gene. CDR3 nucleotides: TGCGCCAGCAGCTTGGGGCAGGAGGTCAGCGAGCAGTACTTC. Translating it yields CASSLGQEVSEQYF.

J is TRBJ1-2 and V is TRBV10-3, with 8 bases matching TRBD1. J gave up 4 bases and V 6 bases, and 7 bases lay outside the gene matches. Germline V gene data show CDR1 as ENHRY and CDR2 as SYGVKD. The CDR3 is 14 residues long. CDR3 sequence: CAIRGGQGSYGYTF. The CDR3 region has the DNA TGTGCCATCAGGGGCGGACAGGGAAGCTATGGCTACACCTTC.

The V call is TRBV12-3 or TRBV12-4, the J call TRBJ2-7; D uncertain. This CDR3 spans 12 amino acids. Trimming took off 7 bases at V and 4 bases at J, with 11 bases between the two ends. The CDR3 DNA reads TGTGCCAGCACCTATAGAGCGTACGAGCAGTACTTC. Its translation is CASTYRAYEQYF.

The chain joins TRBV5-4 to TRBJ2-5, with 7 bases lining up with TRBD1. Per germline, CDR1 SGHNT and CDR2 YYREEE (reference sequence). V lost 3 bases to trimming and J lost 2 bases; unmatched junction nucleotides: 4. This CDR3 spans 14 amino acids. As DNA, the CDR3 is TGTGCCAGCAGCTCGGGACAGAATCAAGAGACCCAGTACTTC. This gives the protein CASSSGQNQETQYF.

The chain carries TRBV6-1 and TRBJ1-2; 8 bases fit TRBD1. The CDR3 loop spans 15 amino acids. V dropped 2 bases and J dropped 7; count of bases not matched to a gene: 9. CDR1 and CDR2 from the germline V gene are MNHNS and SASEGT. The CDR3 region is CASSEPPDRGRGYTF. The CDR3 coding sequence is TGTGCCAGCAGTGAACCCCCCGACAGGGGACGTGGCTACACCTTC.